This T cell receptor (beta chain) is drawn from a study of blood T cell repertoires in COVID-19. Turning to the study itself: Whether acute or convalescent, the COVID-19 samples came from the United States, Italy and Spain.

All enrollees were about 18 to 100 years old and from fewer than 30 US areas. Cohorts were determined from participant-reported clinical history. No more than 2 weeks before study entry, exposed participants had met a case of COVID-19. Produced via immunoSEQ multiplex PCR; TCRdb's table is partial and in-frame only. The sample has 350,000 or so clones; 88% are singletons. Sequencing input: PBMCs or T cells enriched from blood (not recorded which). This TCR derives from a woman in her thirties who had been exposed to COVID-19.

The CDR3 DNA reads as TGTGCCAGCAGCTTAGGCCCAGGGGGCTATGGCTACACCTTC. Residues: CASSLGPGGYGYTF. The chain joins TRBV11-2 to TRBJ1-2, with 7 bases matching TRBD1. J gave up 4 bases and V 1 base, and 3 bases lay outside the gene matches. CDR3 size: 14 residues. The V gene's germline CDR1 is SGHAT and CDR2 FQNNGV.